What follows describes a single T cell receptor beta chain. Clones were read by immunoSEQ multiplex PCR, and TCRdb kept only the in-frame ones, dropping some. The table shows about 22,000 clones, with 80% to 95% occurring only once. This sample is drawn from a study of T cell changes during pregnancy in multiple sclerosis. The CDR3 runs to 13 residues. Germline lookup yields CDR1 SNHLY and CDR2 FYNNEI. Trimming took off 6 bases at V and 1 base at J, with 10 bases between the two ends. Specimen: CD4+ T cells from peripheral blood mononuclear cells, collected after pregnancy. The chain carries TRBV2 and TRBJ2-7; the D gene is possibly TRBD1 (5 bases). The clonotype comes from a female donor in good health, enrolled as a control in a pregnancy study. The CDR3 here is CASSTDISYEQYF. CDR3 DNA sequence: TGTGCCAGCAGCACGGACATTTCCTACGAGCAGTACTTC.